This T cell receptor beta chain was profiled in a study of CD8+ T cells in alopecia areata. Overall study: Treatment ran 6 to 18 months, with 6 months of follow-up afterward. Findings and limits, study-wide: Normal scalp showed lower clonality than lesional scalp, especially alopecia totalis/universalis.

The sequencing template was cDNA reverse transcribed from extracted RNA. TCRdb's table, derived via immunoSEQ multiplex PCR, lists solely in-frame clones and lacks some. The sample has about 200,000 clones, about 53% seen once; the top ten hold around 0.46%. Comments on this clone: Its target is not known.

Patients with alopecia areata provided lesional scalp punch biopsies as well as peripheral blood. The sequence came from a human donor with alopecia areata. This sample comprised CD4+ T cells sorted from blood, obtained at week 0.

The CDR3 DNA follows: TGTGCCAGCAGCCAAGAAAGGGTCTCTGGAAACACCATATATTTT. Amino acid sequence: CASSQERVSGNTIYF. V is TRBV5-4 and J is TRBJ1-3; D is unresolved. Deletions cut 4 bases from V and 0 bases from J, with 11 bases between. The germline gives CDR1 SGHNT, CDR2 YYREEE (reference sequence). The CDR3 sequence is 15 residues long.